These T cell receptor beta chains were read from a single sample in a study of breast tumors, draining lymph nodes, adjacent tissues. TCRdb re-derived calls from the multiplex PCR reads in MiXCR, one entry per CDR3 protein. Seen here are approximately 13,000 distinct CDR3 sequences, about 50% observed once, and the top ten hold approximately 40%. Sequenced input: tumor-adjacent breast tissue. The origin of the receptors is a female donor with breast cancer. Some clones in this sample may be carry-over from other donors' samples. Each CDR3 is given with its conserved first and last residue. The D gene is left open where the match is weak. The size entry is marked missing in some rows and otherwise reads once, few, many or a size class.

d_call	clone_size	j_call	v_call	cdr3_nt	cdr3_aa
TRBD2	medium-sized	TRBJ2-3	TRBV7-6	TGTGCCAGCAGCTCACGACTAGCGGGAGGCACAGATACGCAGTATTTT	CASSSRLAGGTDTQYF
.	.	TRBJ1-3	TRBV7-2	TGTGCCAGCAGCGTTAAACAGGGCTCTGGAAACACCATACATTTT	CASSVKQGSGNTIHF
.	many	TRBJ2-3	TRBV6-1	TGTGCCAGCAGTCAAGCGGTGGGGCTGGGACCAGATACGCAGTATTTT	CASSQAVGLGPDTQYF
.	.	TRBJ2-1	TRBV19	TGTGCCAGTAGTATTGGGGTAAACAATGAGCAGTTCTTC	CASSIGVNNEQFF
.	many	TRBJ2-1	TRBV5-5	TGTGCCAGCAGCTTGGGGGTGTACTCCTACAATGAGCAGTTCTTC	CASSLGVYSYNEQFF
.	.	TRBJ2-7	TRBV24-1	TGTGCCACCAGTGGAACCACTAGGGACGGACCATTCTACGAGCAGTACTTC	CATSGTTRDGPFYEQYF
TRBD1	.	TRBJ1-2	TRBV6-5	TGTGCCAGCCACCCGACAGGGGACACCTATGGCTACACCTTC	CASHPTGDTYGYTF
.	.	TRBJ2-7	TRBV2	TGTGCCAGCAGTTCTGACAGGTCCTACGAGCAGTACTTC	CASSSDRSYEQYF
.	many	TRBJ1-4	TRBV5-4	TGTGCCAGCAGCTTGGCCGGAGGAACTAATGAAAAACTGTTTTTT	CASSLAGGTNEKLFF
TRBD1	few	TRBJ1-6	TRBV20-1	TGCAGTGCTAGAGGGACAGGGCGGTCACCCCTCCACTTT	CSARGTGRSPLHF
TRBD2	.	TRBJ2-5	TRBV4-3	TGCGCCAGCAGCCAAGAGTGGCCGGCTAGCGGAGAGACCCAGTACTTC	CASSQEWPASGETQYF
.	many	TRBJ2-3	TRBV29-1	TGCAGCGAACGATACCCTTCACCTATGGATACGCAGTATTTT	CSERYPSPMDTQYF
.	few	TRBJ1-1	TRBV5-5	TGTGCCAGCAGCTTGGACCTGAACACTGAAGCTTTCTTT	CASSLDLNTEAFF
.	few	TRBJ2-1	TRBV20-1	TGCAGTGCTAGAGTGTCGGGAAACAATGAGCAGTTCTTC	CSARVSGNNEQFF
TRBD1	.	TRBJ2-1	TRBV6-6	TGTGCCAGCAGTCCAACCCTGGGACAGAGTCAGTCCTTC	CASSPTLGQSQSF
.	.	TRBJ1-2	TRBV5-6	TGTGCCAGCAGCGTAGCCCCGACTCCGGAGGGCTACACCTTC	CASSVAPTPEGYTF
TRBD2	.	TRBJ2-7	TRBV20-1	TGCAGTGCTGCGGAGCGGGAATACGAGCAGTACTTC	CSAAEREYEQYF
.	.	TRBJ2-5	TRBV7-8	TGTGCCAGCAGCTTAGTGGAGTCGGCGGGGCCCCAGACCCAGTACTTC	CASSLVESAGPQTQYF
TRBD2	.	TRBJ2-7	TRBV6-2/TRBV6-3	TGTGCCAGCAGTTTCTTTACAAGCGGGAGGGCCGGGTCCTACGAGCAGTACTTC	CASSFFTSGRAGSYEQYF
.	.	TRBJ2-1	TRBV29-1	TGCAGCGTTGAAGATCCCCCCCCCTCGGTGGACAATGAGCAGTTCTTC	CSVEDPPPSVDNEQFF
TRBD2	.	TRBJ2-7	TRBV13	TGTGCCAGCAGCTTAACTCTAGCGGGCAACGAGCAGTACTTC	CASSLTLAGNEQYF
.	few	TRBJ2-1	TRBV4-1	TGCGCCAGCAGCCCGGGACTGTCTGATGAGCAGTTCTTC	CASSPGLSDEQFF
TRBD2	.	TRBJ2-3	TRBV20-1	TGCGGCCGGACTAGCGGGAATAGAGGTACGCAGTATTTT	CGRTSGNRGTQYF
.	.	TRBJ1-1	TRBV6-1	TGTGCCAGCAGTCAAGCCTCGAATAAAGCTTTCTTT	CASSQASNKAFF
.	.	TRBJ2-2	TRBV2	TGTGCCAGCAGTTCTGGTCTATCCACCGGGGAGCTGTTTTTT	CASSSGLSTGELFF
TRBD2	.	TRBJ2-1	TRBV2	TGTGCCAGCAGTGACGGGACTAGCGGGATCTCTAGCTCCTACAATGAGCAGTTCTTC	CASSDGTSGISSSYNEQFF
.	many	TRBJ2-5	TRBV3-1	TGTGCCAGCAGCCAAGACATAGGAGTAGCGGCGGAGACCCAGTACTTC	CASSQDIGVAAETQYF
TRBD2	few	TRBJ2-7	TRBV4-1	TGCGCCAGCAGCCCGGGGACTAGCGGGAGCGGGGACGAGCAGTACTTC	CASSPGTSGSGDEQYF
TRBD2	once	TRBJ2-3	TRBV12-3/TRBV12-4	TGTGCCAGCAGTTTAAGCGGGGGGTTAGGCACCACAGATACGCAGTATTTT	CASSLSGGLGTTDTQYF
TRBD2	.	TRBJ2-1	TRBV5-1	TGCACCAGCAGCTTGGCCTTCGGGGGGGCCGTCAATGAGCAGTTCTTC	CTSSLAFGGAVNEQFF
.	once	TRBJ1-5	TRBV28	TGTGCCAGCAGTTTTGTTGGTCAGCCCCAGCATTTT	CASSFVGQPQHF
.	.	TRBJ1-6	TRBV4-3	.	CASTNQTSMYLCASKNENSPLHF
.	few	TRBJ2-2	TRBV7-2	TGTGCCAGCAGCTCCCGGGACCGGGCCGGGGAGCTGTTTTTT	CASSSRDRAGELFF
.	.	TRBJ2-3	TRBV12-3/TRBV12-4	TGTGCCAGCAGTCCAGGGACTCTTACGCAGTATTTT	CASSPGTLTQYF
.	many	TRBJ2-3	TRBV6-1	TGTGCCAGCAGTGTCATCACAGATACGCAGTATTTT	CASSVITDTQYF
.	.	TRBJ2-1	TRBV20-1	TGCAGTGCCCCGGAATTTTGGAGCTCCTACAATGAGCAGTTCTTC	CSAPEFWSSYNEQFF
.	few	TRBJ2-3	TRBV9	TGTGCCAGCACCCCCGTTGGTGGGGGAAGATACCAGTATTTT	CASTPVGGGRYQYF
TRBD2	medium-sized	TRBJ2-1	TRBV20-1	TGCAGTGCTAGGTGGGGGGGCTACAATGAGCAGTTCTTC	CSARWGGYNEQFF
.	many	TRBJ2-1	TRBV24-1	TGTGCCACCAGTGATTTGAGGGGGGATGAGCAGTTCTTC	CATSDLRGDEQFF
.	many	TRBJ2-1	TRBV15	TGTGCCACCAGGAGCATGGATGGCAATGAGCAGTTCTTC	CATRSMDGNEQFF
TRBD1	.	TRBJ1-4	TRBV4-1	TGCGCCAGCAGCCCGGGACAGGGGCATGAAAAACTGTTTTTT	CASSPGQGHEKLFF
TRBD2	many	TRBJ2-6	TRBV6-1	TGTGCCAGCAGTGGGGGCGGCGGGAGGGCTAGAGGGGCCAACGTCCTGACTTTC	CASSGGGGRARGANVLTF
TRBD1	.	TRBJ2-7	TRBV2	TGTGCCAGCAGAGGGACAGGGGGTACCTACGAGCAGTACTTC	CASRGTGGTYEQYF
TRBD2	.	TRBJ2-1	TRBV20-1	TGCAGTGCTCCACTAAGCGGGAGGATGTATGAGCAGTTCTTC	CSAPLSGRMYEQFF
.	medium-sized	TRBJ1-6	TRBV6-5	TGTGCCAGCAGTTACGGAGGGGCGTGGTCACCCCTCCACTTT	CASSYGGAWSPLHF
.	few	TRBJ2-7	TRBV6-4	TGTGCCAGCACCCCCAAGGTGCAGTACTTC	CASTPKVQYF
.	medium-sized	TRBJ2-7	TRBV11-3	TGTGCCAGCAGCTCCCCTACCCGGGAGCAGTACTTC	CASSSPTREQYF
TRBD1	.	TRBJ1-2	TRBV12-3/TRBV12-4	TGTGCCAGCAGCTCGACAGGGGGCGACTATGGCTACACCTTC	CASSSTGGDYGYTF
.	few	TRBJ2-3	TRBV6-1	TGTGCCAGCACCATGCCTGGAGGGGCCACAGATACGCAGTATTTT	CASTMPGGATDTQYF